This TCR beta chain was sequenced in a study of CD8+CD57+ T cells in acquired aplastic anemia. Study-wide findings and caveats: Patients and controls had in common twenty-nine CD8+ CDR3 sequences.

CD8+CD57+ cell expansion had been shown by flow cytometry in patients chosen for sequencing. Genomic DNA served as template for TCR beta VDJ and CDR3 profiling. TCRdb recomputed calls from the reads with MiXCR, one row per CDR3 protein. The repertoire has under 350,000 distinct CDR3 sequences, under 60% of them found once; the top ten carry under 1.5%. Ten or more counts support this clonotype. The target antigen is unknown. This TCR was sampled from a human donor with aplastic anemia. The sequencing input was sorted CD4+, CD8+, or CD8+CD57+ T cells (not recorded which) from PBMCs.

The CDR3 loop reads CASSETGANTEAFF. The CDR3 DNA reads as TGTGCCAGCAGCGAGACAGGGGCGAACACTGAAGCTTTCTTT. J is TRBJ1-1 and V is TRBV6-6; 8 positions agree with TRBD1. Losses at the gene ends were 6 bases for V and 1 base for J; bases not matched to a gene: 4. The CDR3 has 14 amino acids. Germline CDR1 is MNHNY and CDR2 is SVGAGI (reference sequence).